The rows below give T cell receptor beta chains drawn from one sample of a study of CD8 T cells in Susac syndrome. Via MiXCR, TCRdb re-called the immunoSEQ multiplex PCR reads, giving one row per CDR3 protein. The repertoire has over 120,000 distinct CDR3 sequences, 94% of them found once; the top ten carry about 0.076%. Specimen: CD4+ T cells from PBMCs. The receptors stem from a human donor in good health. The CDR3 runs from the conserved cysteine through the conserved F or W. Fields, in order: V gene, J gene, CDR3 protein.

v_call: TRBV14; j_call: TRBJ1-1; cdr3_aa: CASSPQGAFVNTEAFF
v_call: TRBV30; j_call: TRBJ1-5; cdr3_aa: CAWTRTGKGQPQHF
v_call: TRBV5-1; j_call: TRBJ2-6; cdr3_aa: CASSRDGHSGANVLTF
v_call: TRBV7-2; j_call: TRBJ1-2; cdr3_aa: CASSLVKASYGYTF
v_call: TRBV6-5; j_call: TRBJ1-1; cdr3_aa: CASSNRGLNTEAFF
v_call: TRBV20-1; j_call: TRBJ1-2; cdr3_aa: CSARGGAYGYTF
v_call: TRBV18; j_call: TRBJ1-5; cdr3_aa: CASSPTGDTQPQHF
v_call: TRBV29-1; j_call: TRBJ1-1; cdr3_aa: CSVEYGGGDAEAFF
v_call: TRBV12-3/TRBV12-4; j_call: TRBJ2-5; cdr3_aa: CASSLARLAGEETQYF
v_call: TRBV12-3/TRBV12-4; j_call: TRBJ2-3; cdr3_aa: CASSFWGQGTDTQYF
v_call: TRBV10-3; j_call: TRBJ2-2; cdr3_aa: CAISGHASGSSTGELFF
v_call: TRBV20-1; j_call: TRBJ2-2; cdr3_aa: CSARAGGLPPGELFF
v_call: TRBV6-1; j_call: TRBJ2-1; cdr3_aa: CASRKAQYNEQFF
v_call: TRBV20-1; j_call: TRBJ2-7; cdr3_aa: CSARRGKTYEQYF
v_call: TRBV6-1; j_call: TRBJ1-1; cdr3_aa: CASGPEHHQNTEAFF
v_call: TRBV5-4; j_call: TRBJ1-4; cdr3_aa: CASSRGANEKLFF
v_call: TRBV20-1; j_call: TRBJ1-2; cdr3_aa: CSARSGQGVSFGYTF
v_call: TRBV12-3/TRBV12-4; j_call: TRBJ2-2; cdr3_aa: CASKGSRTANTGELFF